These 8 T cell receptor beta chains share one sample of origin, sequenced in a study of shared clonotypes between healthy human individuals. Measured with immunoSEQ multiplex PCR; TCRdb has only the in-frame clones, and not every one. The data hold approximately 2.5 million clones, with 80% to 95% observed a single time. The material sequenced was naive CD4+ T cells from PBMCs. As for subset: CD45RA+ positively selected. Every receptor here comes from a man aged 18-30 years in good health. Some clones in this sample may be carry-over from other donors' samples.

The chain is built from TRBV11-2 and TRBJ2-7; the match to TRBD1 covers 8 bases. CDR3 length: 15 amino acids. V gave up 3 bases and J gave up 0 bases; unmatched junction bases: 4. Germline CDR1 reads SGHAT; CDR2 reads FQNNGV. The CDR3 reads CASSFRTGSSYEQYF. The CDR3 bases are TGTGCCAGCAGCTTCCGGACAGGGAGCTCCTACGAGCAGTACTTC.

This chain joins TRBV7-8 and TRBJ2-7; maybe TRBD2 (6 bases). From germline, CDR1 is SGHVS and CDR2 FQNEAQ. CDR3 size: 14 residues. Trimming left V 0 bases short and J 5 bases short, with 11 bases between. The CDR3 protein is CASSLAVGGDEQYF. The CDR3 nucleotides read TGTGCCAGCAGCTTAGCGGTGGGAGGAGACGAGCAGTACTTC.

The V call is TRBV9, the J call TRBJ2-7, with 12 bases matching TRBD1. The CDR3 sequence is 15 residues long. The J segment lost 5 bases and the V segment lost 3 bases, leaving 6 bases of the junction unmatched. Germline V gene sequence: CDR1 SGDLS, CDR2 YYNGEE. CDR3 sequence (DNA): TGTGCCAGCAGCGCGACCGGGACAGGGGGCCACGAGCAGTACTTC. Translating it yields CASSATGTGGHEQYF.

The chain joins TRBV6-6 to TRBJ2-5; tentative D call: TRBD2 (6 bases). The CDR3 runs 15 residues. Germline CDR1 and CDR2: MNHNY and SVGAGI (reference sequence). Deletions cut 5 bases from V and 5 bases from J, with 18 bases between. The CDR3 nucleotides read TGTGCCAGCAGTGACCTGACAGCTGGGGGGGAGACCCAGTACTTC. It translates to CASSDLTAGGETQYF.

The chain employs TRBV25-1 and TRBJ1-5, with D possibly TRBD1 on 6 matching bases. V shed 10 bases and J shed 0 bases, with 22 bases lying between them. The germline V gene encodes CDR1 MGHDK and CDR2 SYGVNS. This CDR3 spans 17 amino acids. The CDR3 bases are TGTGCCACCCAAGGGGGGCCCCTCTCTGTTAGCAATCAGCCCCAGCATTTT. Amino acid sequence: CATQGGPLSVSNQPQHF.

This clone was recorded only once. The genes are TRBV30 and TRBJ1-6; TRBD1 matches 7 bases. The V and J ends lost 3 bases and 0 bases, in that order; junction bases with no gene match: 5. There are 16 residues in the CDR3. Germline V lookup: CDR1 GTSNPN, CDR2 SVGIG (reference sequence). The CDR3 is CAWSADRSSYNSPLHF. Written as DNA, the CDR3 is TGTGCCTGGAGCGCGGACAGGAGCTCCTATAATTCACCCCTCCACTTT.

This clone was recorded once. V usage is TRBV2 and J usage is TRBJ2-5; D possibly corresponds to TRBD2 (6 bases). CDR3 length: 14 residues. Germline loops: CDR1 SNHLY, CDR2 FYNNEI. V lost 1 base, J lost 9 bases, and 15 bases lay in between. DNA of the CDR3: TGTGCCAGCAGTGAAGGGGAGGCGGGCCCGGCCCAGTACTTC. It is translated as CASSEGEAGPAQYF. Filled out from reference TRBV2 and TRBJ2-5, the complete variable domain reads EPEVTQTPSHQVTQMGQEVILRCVPISNHLYFYWYRQILGQKVEFLVSFYNNEISEKSEIFDDQFSVERPDGSNFTLKIRSTKLEDSAMYFCASSEGEAGPAQYFGPGTRLLVL.

Only one count was recorded for this clone. The CDR3 loop is CAISESGDDGYTF. In nucleotides, the CDR3 is TGTGCCATCAGTGAGTCAGGGGATGACGGCTACACCTTC. The chain has TRBV10-3 and TRBJ1-2; D perhaps matches TRBD1 (5 bases). V dropped 0 bases and J dropped 8 bases, with 10 bases sitting between them. The CDR3 length is 13 residues. Germline V gives CDR1 ENHRY, CDR2 SYGVKD.